The source of this TCR beta chain is a study of cytomegalovirus exposure and HLA in healthy donors. V was pared by 6 bases and J by 7 bases, with 8 bases of the junction left unmatched. Germline loops: CDR1 MNHEY, CDR2 SVGAGI. The CDR3 contains 14 residues. General study points: In presence/absence analyses, roughly uniform sequencing depth across donors was assumed. The number of N-insertions in an Asian-associated ancestry cluster was reportedly below the approximately 690-donor mean in a later analysis. Later, TCR association rates were found to vary by HLA locus, highest for DRB1 and lowest for HLA-C.

The PCR contained 60 Vbeta and 13 Jbeta primers. As originally analysed: Later, tens of millions of unique TCR beta chains were counted in an analysis, and approximately 10 million of them were shared. Sequenced by immunoSEQ multiplex PCR; TCRdb stores in-frame clones only, minus some. That table is the source of V, J and clone size, and D and trimming were worked out from the DNA. The sample carries about 78,000 clones, around 81% recorded once. As concerns this clone: Antigen: not known.

The TCR comes from a male donor in good health and CMV-seronegative. V is TRBV6-5 and J is TRBJ2-2; 7 nucleotides line up with TRBD1. The sequenced sample consisted of PBMCs. This chain's CDR3 is CASRKTGTVGELFF. The DNA of the CDR3 is TGTGCCAGCAGAAAGACAGGGACGGTCGGGGAGCTGTTTTTT.